The 30 T cell receptor beta chains below come from one sample, sequenced in a study of control samples from healthy donors and cancer patients. This table comes from immunoSEQ multiplex PCR, and its TCRdb copy is limited to in-frame clones, with some not included. The profile shows some 150,000 clones, 96% of them singletons. The sequencing sample was made of blood. These receptors were obtained from a woman between 25 and 40 years old in good health.

V and J are TRBV2 and TRBJ2-1, with D uncertain. CDR1 SNHLY and CDR2 FYNNEI come from the germline V gene. V gave up 4 bases and J gave up 2 bases, with 3 bases separating them. The length of the CDR3 is 12 residues. CDR3 sequence reads: CASSAAYNEQFF. The CDR3 DNA sequence: TGTGCCAGCAGTGCAGCCTACAATGAGCAGTTCTTC.

The chain links TRBV20-1 to TRBJ2-3; D remains ambiguous. Trimming pared 7 bases from V and 0 bases from J, leaving 5 bases between. Germline CDR1 DFQATT, CDR2 SNEGSKA (reference sequence). This CDR3 comprises 11 residues. The CDR3 region has the DNA TGCAGTGGGGAAAGCACAGATACGCAGTATTTT. It specifies CSGESTDTQYF.

The chain recombines TRBV18 with TRBJ2-3, with a possible D match to TRBD1 (5 bases). Trimming took off 10 bases at V and 6 bases at J, with 11 bases between the two ends. The CDR3 sequence is 11 residues long. Germline V gene lookup returns CDR1 KGHSH and CDR2 LQKENI. The CDR3 sequence is CATARVDTQYF. The CDR3, as DNA: TGTGCCACCGCCAGGGTGGATACGCAGTATTTT.

The CDR3 DNA reads TGTGCCAGCAGCCAAGAAACTAGAACGTACTACAATGAGCAGTTCTTC. It yields the protein CASSQETRTYYNEQFF. The chain combines TRBV3-1 (or the pseudogene TRBV3-2) with TRBJ2-1, with TRBD2 as a possible D gene (5 bases). V was shortened by 0 bases and J by 3 bases, with 12 bases between the two germline ends. The CDR3 runs to 16 residues. Germline CDR1 and CDR2: LGHDT and YNNKEL (reference sequence).

This clone was observed a few times. The V gene is TRBV4-1, the J gene TRBJ2-1; 11 nucleotides line up with TRBD2. The CDR3 consists of 17 residues. V was clipped by 4 bases and J by 3 bases; unmatched bases: 8. Germline CDR1 and CDR2: MGHRA and YSYEKL. In DNA, the CDR3 is TGCGCCAGCAGCCCTCAGTTAACTAGCGGGAGCTACAATGAGCAGTTCTTC. Translation: CASSPQLTSGSYNEQFF.

The V and J genes are TRBV18 and TRBJ2-1; 9 bases align to TRBD1. The CDR3 has 15 residues. Germline loops: CDR1 KGHSH, CDR2 LQKENI. Trimming cost V 5 bases and J 3 bases; bases outside gene matches: 5. The CDR3 DNA reads TGTGCCAGCTCAGCCACAGGGGGCTTCTACAATGAGCAGTTCTTC. The encoded protein is CASSATGGFYNEQFF.

This sequence joins TRBV3-1 (or the pseudogene TRBV3-2) and TRBJ1-2, with 9 positions matching TRBD1. The CDR3 runs to 15 residues. After removal of 2 bases from V and 8 bases from J, the junction contained 9 bases not matched to a gene. Germline V gives CDR1 LGHDT, CDR2 YNNKEL (reference sequence). The CDR3 DNA reads as TGTGCCAGCAGCCAAAGGGACAGGGTTATTTGGGGCTACACCTTC. Amino acids: CASSQRDRVIWGYTF.

V usage is TRBV10-3 and J usage is TRBJ1-1, with D uncertain. The V end lost 4 bases, the J end lost 1 base, and 13 bases lay between the germline ends. CDR3 length equals 15 residues. The germline V gene has CDR1 ENHRY and CDR2 SYGVKD. CDR3 DNA: TGTGCCATCAGTGGCCAGGACCGGGGGAACACTGAAGCTTTCTTT. Its translation is CAISGQDRGNTEAFF.

The chain links TRBV7-6 to TRBJ1-1; D may be TRBD1 (6 bases). From germline, CDR1 is SGHVS and CDR2 FNYEAQ. With 2 bases removed from V and 7 bases from J, the gap between germline ends came to 11 bases. This CDR3 has 13 residues. The CDR3 sequence is CASSLRGLNEAFF. For the CDR3, the DNA is TGTGCCAGCAGCTTACGGGGGCTTAATGAAGCTTTCTTT.

The chain couples TRBV5-1 to TRBJ2-5; a weak D match, TRBD2 (6 bases). CDR3 size: 15 residues. V gave up 4 bases and J gave up 1 base, with 14 bases separating them. Germline V gene lookup returns CDR1 SGHRS and CDR2 YFSETQ. CDR3 DNA: TGCGCCAGCAGCGTGACTAGTAGGGCCCAAGAGACCCAGTACTTC. It is translated as CASSVTSRAQETQYF. The whole variable domain, remainder taken from reference TRBV5-1 and TRBJ2-5, is KAGVTQTPRYLIKTRGQQVTLSCSPISGHRSVSWYQQTPGQGLQFLFEYFSETQRNKGNFPGRFSGRQFSNSRSEMNVSTLELGDSALYLCASSVTSRAQETQYFGPGTRLLVL.

To note about this clone: Other DNA sequences in the same sample also yield this CDR3. V usage is TRBV12-3 or TRBV12-4 and J usage is TRBJ1-5, with D hard to call. The CDR3 consists of 13 residues. The ends were cut back, 0 bases at V and 4 bases at J, with 4 bases in the middle. The CDR3 loop reads CASSLAENQPQHF. For the CDR3, the DNA is TGTGCCAGCAGTTTAGCCGAGAATCAGCCCCAGCATTTT.

This chain joins TRBV27 and TRBJ2-7; D might be TRBD1 (5 bases). Per germline, CDR1 MNHEY and CDR2 SMNVEV (reference sequence). Deletions cut 7 bases from V and 3 bases from J, with 19 bases between. There are 15 residues in the CDR3. The CDR3 nucleotides are TGTGCCAGCAAGTCGTGGCAGGGTGATTTCTACGAGCAGTACTTC. It is translated as CASKSWQGDFYEQYF.

This chain's CDR3 is CASRGVVEQYF. The DNA for the CDR3 is TGTGCCAGCAGGGGGGTGGTGGAGCAGTACTTC. The rearrangement joins TRBV11-2 to TRBJ2-7; D tentatively fits TRBD1 or TRBD2 (5 bases each). Germline V gene lookup returns CDR1 SGHAT and CDR2 FQNNGV. V was pared by 6 bases and J by 7 bases, with 10 bases between. CDR3 length: 11 amino acids.

The chain recombines TRBV10-1 with TRBJ1-1; 7 bases agree with TRBD1. CDR1 and CDR2 from the germline V gene are WNHNN and SYGVQD (reference sequence). V shed 6 bases and J 4 bases; nucleotides not matched to a gene: 11. This CDR3 is 15 amino acids long. The DNA of the CDR3 is TGCGCCAGCAGCGCAAGGACAGGCGGGATCACTGAAGCTTTCTTT. Residues: CASSARTGGITEAFF.

In DNA form, the CDR3 reads TGTGCCAGCAGTGAAGCGCTGAGGACCCCCGGGACTGAAGCTTTCTTT. Residues: CASSEALRTPGTEAFF. This rearrangement joins TRBV2 to TRBJ1-1; D not resolved. Trimming left V 0 bases short and J 5 bases short, with 16 bases between. Germline V CDR1 and CDR2: SNHLY, FYNNEI. CDR3 length: 16 residues.

The chain employs TRBV2 and TRBJ2-5; TRBD1 might be the D (5 bases). CDR3 length: 13 amino acids. The germline gives CDR1 SNHLY, CDR2 FYNNEI. The V end was cut by 0 bases, the J end by 7 bases, with 9 bases between. The CDR3: CASSEASQGTQYF. The CDR3 region has the DNA TGTGCCAGCAGTGAAGCGAGCCAGGGGACCCAGTACTTC. Looking up the rest from reference TRBV2 and TRBJ2-5 gives the full variable domain: EPEVTQTPSHQVTQMGQEVILRCVPISNHLYFYWYRQILGQKVEFLVSFYNNEISEKSEIFDDQFSVERPDGSNFTLKIRSTKLEDSAMYFCASSEASQGTQYFGPGTRLLVL.

The V and J genes are TRBV4-1 and TRBJ2-7, with a tentative D call TRBD2 (5 bases). Germline V gene data show CDR1 as MGHRA and CDR2 as YSYEKL. The CDR3 runs to 13 residues. V gave up 1 base and J gave up 5 bases, with 9 bases separating them. CDR3 amino acids: CASSQGLRDEQYF. In nucleotides, the CDR3 is TGCGCCAGCAGCCAAGGCTTGCGGGACGAGCAGTACTTC.

This chain uses TRBV3-1 (or the pseudogene TRBV3-2) with TRBJ2-7; unclear D gene. V was trimmed by 8 bases and J by 0 bases, leaving 11 bases between them. Germline V gene sequence: CDR1 LGHDT, CDR2 YNNKEL (reference sequence). The CDR3 is 13 residues long. DNA of the CDR3: TGTGCCAGCTCTACATATGCCTCCTACGAGCAGTACTTC. Translating it yields CASSTYASYEQYF.

The V call is TRBV10-3, the J call TRBJ1-6; possibly TRBD1 for D (5 bases). CDR1 and CDR2 from the germline V gene are ENHRY and SYGVKD. V was shortened by 6 bases and J by 9 bases, with 21 bases between the two germline ends. The CDR3 is 16 residues long. In DNA, the CDR3 is TGTGCCATCAGGAGCGTCACGCGGGGCGAGAGTTCACCCCTCCACTTT. It is translated as CAIRSVTRGESSPLHF.

This chain joins TRBV2 and TRBJ1-5; D ambiguous. The CDR3 has 14 amino acids. The V gene lost 6 bases and the J gene lost 0 bases, with 9 bases spanning the gap. Germline CDR1 reads SNHLY; CDR2 reads FYNNEI. CDR3: CASRALYSNQPQHF. The DNA for the CDR3 is TGTGCCAGCAGGGCTCTCTATAGCAATCAGCCCCAGCATTTT.

This clone was seen a single time. The chain uses TRBV18 and TRBJ2-2, with 9 bases aligning to TRBD2. The CDR3 is 19 residues long. V lost 4 bases to trimming and J lost 3 bases; unmatched junction nucleotides: 15. Germline lookup yields CDR1 KGHSH and CDR2 LQKENI. CDR3 protein: CASSLKTSRSGGDTGELFF. DNA of the CDR3: TGTGCCAGCTCACTTAAAACCAGTCGTAGCGGGGGTGACACCGGGGAGCTGTTTTTT. Based on the CDR3 plus reference TRBV18 and TRBJ2-2, the full variable domain is NAGVMQNPRHLVRRRGQEARLRCSPMKGHSHVYWYRQLPEEGLKFMVYLQKENIIDESGMPKERFSAEFPKEGPSILRIQQVVRGDSAAYFCASSLKTSRSGGDTGELFFGEGSRLTVL.

The V gene is TRBV7-8, the J gene TRBJ2-3; perhaps TRBD2 as D (6 bases). CDR3 size: 15 residues. V lost 5 bases and J lost 5, with 17 bases in between. The germline CDR1 and CDR2 sequences are SGHVS and FQNEAQ. CDR3 residues: CASSQGWGDQDTQYF. The CDR3 nucleotides are TGTGCCAGCAGCCAAGGGTGGGGGGACCAAGATACGCAGTATTTT.

CDR3 bases: TGTGCCAGCAGCGTAGAAGGTCTGAACACTGAAGCTTTCTTT. Its protein product is CASSVEGLNTEAFF. J is TRBJ1-1 and V is TRBV9; D not resolved. V shed 0 bases and J shed 0 bases, with 6 bases lying between them. In germline, CDR1 is SGDLS, CDR2 YYNGEE. There are 14 residues in the CDR3.

V usage is TRBV3-1 (or the pseudogene TRBV3-2) and J usage is TRBJ2-2; D may match TRBD1 or TRBD2 (5 bases each). The CDR3 sequence is 14 residues long. V lost 4 bases, J lost 7 bases, and 13 bases lay in between. In germline, CDR1 is LGHDT, CDR2 YNNKEL (reference sequence). The CDR3 region has the DNA TGTGCCAGCAGCCCACTAGGCAGGGACGGGGAGCTGTTTTTT. This translates into CASSPLGRDGELFF.

Points on this clone: Other DNA sequences within the sample encode an identical CDR3. The rearrangement links TRBV7-9 to TRBJ2-6, with 10 positions matching TRBD2. This CDR3 comprises 16 residues. Germline CDR1 SEHNR, CDR2 FQNEAQ (reference sequence). Unmatched junction bases numbered 2, after V lost 6 bases and J lost 0 bases. CDR3 amino acids: CASRGTSDSGANVLTF. Written as DNA, the CDR3 is TGTGCCAGCAGGGGGACTAGCGACTCTGGGGCCAACGTCCTGACTTTC.

The rearrangement uses TRBV3-1 (or the pseudogene TRBV3-2) and TRBJ1-1; 7 nucleotides align to TRBD1. V trimming: 3 bases; J trimming: 5 bases; junction bases outside the gene matches: 6. Germline CDR1 is LGHDT and CDR2 is YNNKEL (reference sequence). The length of the CDR3 is 14 residues. The CDR3 DNA sequence: TGTGCCAGCAGCCAGACAGGGTTGGGAACTGAAGCTTTCTTT. As protein: CASSQTGLGTEAFF.

The chain recombines TRBV3-1 (or the pseudogene TRBV3-2) with TRBJ1-6; D remains ambiguous. This CDR3 has 14 amino acids. The germline V gene has CDR1 LGHDT and CDR2 YNNKEL (reference sequence). The V and J ends lost 4 bases and 8 bases respectively, with 12 bases between them. The CDR3, as DNA: TGTGCCAGCAGCCGTGGGTTGTCTGATTCACCCCTCCACTTT. As protein: CASSRGLSDSPLHF.

This clone came up once. This rearrangement joins TRBV2 to TRBJ1-1; D not resolved. CDR3 length equals 12 residues. Deletions cut 5 bases from V and 1 base from J, with 5 bases between. CDR1 and CDR2 (germline): SNHLY, FYNNEI. CDR3 DNA sequence: TGTGCCAGCAGTCGACAGAACACTGAAGCTTTCTTT. Amino acid sequence: CASSRQNTEAFF.

This chain links TRBV18 with TRBJ2-3; 8 bases are shared with TRBD1. The junction had 6 bases not matched to a gene; V was cut back by 0 bases and J by 4 bases. In germline, CDR1 is KGHSH, CDR2 LQKENI. The CDR3 is 16 amino acids. CDR3 in amino acids: CASSPPSGGPPDTQYF. The CDR3 DNA is TGTGCCAGCTCACCACCATCAGGGGGCCCTCCAGATACGCAGTATTTT.

Of note for this clone: The sample contains more than one DNA sequence encoding this CDR3. V usage is TRBV19 and J usage is TRBJ1-5, with D maybe TRBD1 (6 bases). This CDR3 comprises 14 residues. Looked up from germline, CDR1 is LNHDA and CDR2 is SQIVND (reference sequence). Trimming took off 5 bases at V and 4 bases at J, with 12 bases between the two ends. The CDR3 DNA is TGTGCCAGTAGTTGGGGGGCTGGTAATCAGCCCCAGCATTTT. Translating it yields CASSWGAGNQPQHF.